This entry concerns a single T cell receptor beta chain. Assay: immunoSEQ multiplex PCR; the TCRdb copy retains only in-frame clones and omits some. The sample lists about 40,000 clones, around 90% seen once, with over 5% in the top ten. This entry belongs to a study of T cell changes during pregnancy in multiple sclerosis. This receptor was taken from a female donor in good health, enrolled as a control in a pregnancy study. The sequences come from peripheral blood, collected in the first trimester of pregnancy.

Here the CDR3 DNA reads TGTGCCAGCGGCACATTTATAGCGTCGGAAGCTTTCTTT. It specifies CASGTFIASEAFF. This chain uses TRBV7-9 with TRBJ1-1, with unresolved D. This CDR3 has 13 amino acids. V lost 8 bases to trimming and J lost 8 bases, with 18 bases between them. Germline assignment: CDR1 SEHNR and CDR2 FQNEAQ (reference sequence).